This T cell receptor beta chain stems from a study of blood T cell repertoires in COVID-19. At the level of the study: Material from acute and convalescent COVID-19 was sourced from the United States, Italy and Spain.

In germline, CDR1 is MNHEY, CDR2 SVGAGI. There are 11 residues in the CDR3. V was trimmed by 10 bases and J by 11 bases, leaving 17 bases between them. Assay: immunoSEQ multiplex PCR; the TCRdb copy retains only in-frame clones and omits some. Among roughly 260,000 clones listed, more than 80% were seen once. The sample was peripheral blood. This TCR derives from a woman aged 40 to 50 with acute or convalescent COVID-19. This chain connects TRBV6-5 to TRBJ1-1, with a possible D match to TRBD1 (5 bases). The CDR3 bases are TGTGCCACCCTCCGTGGGGGGGAGGCTTTCTTT. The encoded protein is CATLRGGEAFF.